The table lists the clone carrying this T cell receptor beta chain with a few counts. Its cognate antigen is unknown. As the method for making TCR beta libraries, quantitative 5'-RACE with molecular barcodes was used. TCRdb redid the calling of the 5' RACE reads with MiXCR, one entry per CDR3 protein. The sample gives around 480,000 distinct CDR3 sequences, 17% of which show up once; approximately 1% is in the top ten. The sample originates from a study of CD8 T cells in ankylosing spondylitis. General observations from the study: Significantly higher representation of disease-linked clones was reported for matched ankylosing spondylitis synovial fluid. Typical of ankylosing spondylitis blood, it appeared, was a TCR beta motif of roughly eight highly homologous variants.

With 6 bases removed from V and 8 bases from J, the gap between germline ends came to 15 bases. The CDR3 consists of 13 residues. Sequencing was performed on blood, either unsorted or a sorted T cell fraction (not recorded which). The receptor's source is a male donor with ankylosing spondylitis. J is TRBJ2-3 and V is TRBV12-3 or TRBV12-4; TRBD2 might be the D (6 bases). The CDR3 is CASSSTPGVTQYF. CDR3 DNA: TGTGCCAGCAGCTCGACACCGGGGGTTACGCAGTATTTT.